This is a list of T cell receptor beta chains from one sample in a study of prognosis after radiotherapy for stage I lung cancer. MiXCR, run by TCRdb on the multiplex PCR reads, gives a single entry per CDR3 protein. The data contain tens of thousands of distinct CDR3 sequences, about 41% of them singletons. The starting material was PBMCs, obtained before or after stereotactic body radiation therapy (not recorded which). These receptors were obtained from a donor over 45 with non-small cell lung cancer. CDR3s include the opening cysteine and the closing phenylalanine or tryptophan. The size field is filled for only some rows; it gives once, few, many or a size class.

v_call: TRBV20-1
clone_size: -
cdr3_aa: CSAWTSGRSNNEQFF

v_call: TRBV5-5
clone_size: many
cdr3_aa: CASRLEPTQVEKLFF

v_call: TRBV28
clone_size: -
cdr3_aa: CASRRLLGAGNEQFF

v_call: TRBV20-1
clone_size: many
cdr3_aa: CSGTTGGGGNTIYF

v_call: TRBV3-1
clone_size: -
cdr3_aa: CASSLPGGKLFF

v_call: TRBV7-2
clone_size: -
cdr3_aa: CASSGLASGGTYEQYF

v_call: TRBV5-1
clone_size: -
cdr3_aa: CASSCGTGGRGYTF

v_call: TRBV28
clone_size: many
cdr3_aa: CASSQGSETQYF

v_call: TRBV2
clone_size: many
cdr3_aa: CASSVSPTSSYEQYF

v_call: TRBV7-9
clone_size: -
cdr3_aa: CASSLMRGLDRGTYEQYF

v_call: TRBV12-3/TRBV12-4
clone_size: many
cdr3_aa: CASTRGERSNEQFF

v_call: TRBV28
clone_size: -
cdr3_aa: CASSTGGAEGLGPQHF

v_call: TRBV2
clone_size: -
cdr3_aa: CASSEAGLRDTQYF

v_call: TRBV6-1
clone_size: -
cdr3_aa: CASSVSRQGALNSPLHF

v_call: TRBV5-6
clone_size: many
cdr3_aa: CASSLFERNTGELFF

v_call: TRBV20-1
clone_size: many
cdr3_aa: CSASRDEDYEQYF

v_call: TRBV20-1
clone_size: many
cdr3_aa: CSARDFQALGRISSYEQYF

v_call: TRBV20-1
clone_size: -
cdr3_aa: CSAYGRASYNEKFF

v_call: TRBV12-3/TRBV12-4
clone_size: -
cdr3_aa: CASAGGIYEQYF

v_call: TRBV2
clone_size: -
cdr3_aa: CASSAAFPQGQGTEAFF

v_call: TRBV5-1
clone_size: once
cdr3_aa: CASSPDSGLAEQYF

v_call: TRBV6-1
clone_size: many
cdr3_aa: CASSPGTSGRYEQYF

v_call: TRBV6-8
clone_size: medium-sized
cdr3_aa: CASTTGGTGELFF

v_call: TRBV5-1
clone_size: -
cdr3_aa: CASSLRDSDDGELFF

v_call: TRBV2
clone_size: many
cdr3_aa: CASTGYLADTQYF

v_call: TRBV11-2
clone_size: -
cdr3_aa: CASSPGGYGYTF

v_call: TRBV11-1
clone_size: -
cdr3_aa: CASSHRGRTGELFF

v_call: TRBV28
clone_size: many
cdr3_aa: CASSLASEETQYF

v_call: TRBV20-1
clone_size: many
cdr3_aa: CSARVGGPRDEQFF

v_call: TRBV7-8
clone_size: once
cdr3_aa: CASSQDYRSYEQYF

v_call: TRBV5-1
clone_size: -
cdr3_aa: CASSFNTAYEQYF

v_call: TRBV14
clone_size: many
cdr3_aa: CASSQGIVQYF

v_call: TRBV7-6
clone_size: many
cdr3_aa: CASSLQGFGNTIYF

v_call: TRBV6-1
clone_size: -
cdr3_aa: CASRLRDRAIDTQYF

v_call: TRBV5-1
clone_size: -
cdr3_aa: CASSFVRQGTLWYQETQYF

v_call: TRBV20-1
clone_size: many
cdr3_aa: CSAPDRFASPTYEQYF

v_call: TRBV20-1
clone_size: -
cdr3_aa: CSARDLRRDVNEQFF

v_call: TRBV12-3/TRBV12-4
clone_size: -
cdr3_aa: CASRTGGSTGELFF

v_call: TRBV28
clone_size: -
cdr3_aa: CASSPHSAANTRELFF

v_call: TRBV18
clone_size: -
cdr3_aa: CASSNSLLPANSGNTIYF

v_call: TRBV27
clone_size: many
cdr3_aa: CASSLGRTAEAFF

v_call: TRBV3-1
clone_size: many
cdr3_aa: CASTPGRSGATTDTQYF

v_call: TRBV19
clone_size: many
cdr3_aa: CASSIEGGTSEAFF

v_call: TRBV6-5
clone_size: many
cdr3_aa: CASSFGGTYEQYF

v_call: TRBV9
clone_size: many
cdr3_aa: CASSSGSGNTIYF

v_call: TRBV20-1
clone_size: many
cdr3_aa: CSARGDTKMGNTIYF

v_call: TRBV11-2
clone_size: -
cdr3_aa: CESSLTDATYEQYF

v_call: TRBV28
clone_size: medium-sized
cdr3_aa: CASSPISGTRADTQYF

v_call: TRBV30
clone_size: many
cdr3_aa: CAWSVSGGGGNTIYF

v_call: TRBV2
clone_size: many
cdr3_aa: CASSEGETQYF

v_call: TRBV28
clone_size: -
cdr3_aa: CASSFYSQWLAGELFF